This T cell receptor (beta chain) was retrieved from a study of T cells in tuberculosis. Study results and caveats: GMM-specific TCRs were nearer to active tuberculosis alpha repertoires, suggesting expansion. Cases with active tuberculosis were adults, while controls were adolescents. Active tuberculosis patients had shorter CDR3-alpha; the beta difference was nonsignificant.

The protocol was immunoSEQ multiplex PCR, while the TCRdb copy is restricted to in-frame clones and leaves out a portion. The top ten hold 11% of the sample, which has 5,000 to 6,500 clones, 97% seen once. CDR1 and CDR2 from the germline V gene are SGHRS and YFSETQ. CDR3 length: 16 residues. Trimming removed 0 bases from V and 5 bases from J; junction bases left unmatched: 6. Note on this clone: Its antigen is still unknown.

Stated time point: new active TB diagnosis, blood taken before or within 7 days of starting treatment. The chain recombines TRBV5-1 with TRBJ2-1; 9 bases agree with TRBD2. This clonotype originated in an adult with tuberculosis. This specimen was PBMCs, taken at tuberculosis diagnosis. Here the CDR3 DNA reads TGCGCCAGCAGCTTGGGAGGCGGGAGGGGAGACAATGAGCAGTTCTTC. Amino acid sequence: CASSLGGGRGDNEQFF.